Shown below are 4 T cell receptor beta chains from a single sample sequenced in a study of CD8+ T cells in alopecia areata. As the sequencing template, cDNA was produced by extracting RNA and reverse transcribing it. Assay: immunoSEQ multiplex PCR; the TCRdb copy retains only in-frame clones and omits some. The table lists roughly 250,000 clones, 67% of them singletons. The input for sequencing was CD4+ T cells sorted from blood, taken at week 0. Receptors were obtained from a human donor with alopecia areata.

The chain uses TRBV18 and TRBJ2-7; TRBD1 aligns across 9 bases. Trimming removed 3 bases from V and 6 bases from J; junction bases left unmatched: 9. The CDR3 runs 15 residues. The germline V gene encodes CDR1 KGHSH and CDR2 LQKENI. CDR3 DNA sequence: TGTGCCAGCTCACCTCAACAGGGGGCACGGGGCGAGCAGTACTTC. This gives the protein CASSPQQGARGEQYF.

The chain uses TRBV6-1 and TRBJ2-5; D might be TRBD2 (5 bases). V dropped 6 bases and J dropped 7 bases, with 12 bases sitting between them. This CDR3 spans 12 amino acids. Germline CDR1 is MNHNS and CDR2 is SASEGT. This CDR3 is CASRLVDGTQYF. DNA of the CDR3: TGTGCCAGCAGACTAGTCGACGGGACCCAGTACTTC.

This clone came up once. The chain employs TRBV29-1 and TRBJ2-7; 9 bases map to TRBD1. In germline, CDR1 is SQVTM, CDR2 ANQGSEA. This CDR3 contains 21 residues. Losses at the gene ends were 3 bases for V and 5 bases for J; bases not matched to a gene: 29. CDR3 in DNA: TGCAGCGTTGATGTGCCAAGGACCGCGGGGCGGACAGGGGAGCCTCTCAACGAGCAGTACTTC. Protein: CSVDVPRTAGRTGEPLNEQYF.

This chain joins TRBV30 and TRBJ1-1; D not certain. Trimming left V 4 bases short and J 5 bases short, with 5 bases between. The length of the CDR3 is 10 residues. Germline values: CDR1 GTSNPN, CDR2 SVGIG (reference sequence). The CDR3 protein is CAWKPTEAFF. The CDR3 nucleotides read TGTGCCTGGAAGCCTACTGAAGCTTTCTTT.